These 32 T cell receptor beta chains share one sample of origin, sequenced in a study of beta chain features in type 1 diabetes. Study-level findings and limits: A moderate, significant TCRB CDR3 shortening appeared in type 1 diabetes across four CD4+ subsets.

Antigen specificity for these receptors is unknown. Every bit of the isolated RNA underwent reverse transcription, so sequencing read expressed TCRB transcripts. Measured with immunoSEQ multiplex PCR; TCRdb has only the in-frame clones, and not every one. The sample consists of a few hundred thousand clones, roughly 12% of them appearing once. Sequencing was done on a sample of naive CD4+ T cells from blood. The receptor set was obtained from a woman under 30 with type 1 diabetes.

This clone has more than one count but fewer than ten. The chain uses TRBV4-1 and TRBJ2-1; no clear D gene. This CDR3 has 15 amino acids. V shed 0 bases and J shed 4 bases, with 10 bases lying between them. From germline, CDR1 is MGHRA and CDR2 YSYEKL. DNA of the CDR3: TGCGCCAGCAGCCAAGATTATGGCAGTTACAATGAGCAGTTCTTC. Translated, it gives CASSQDYGSYNEQFF.

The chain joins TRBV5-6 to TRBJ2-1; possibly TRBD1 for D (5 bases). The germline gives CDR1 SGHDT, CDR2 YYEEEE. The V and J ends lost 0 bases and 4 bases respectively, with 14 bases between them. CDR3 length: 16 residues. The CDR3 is CASSLVIGVMYNEQFF. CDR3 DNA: TGTGCCAGCAGCTTGGTAATAGGGGTAATGTACAATGAGCAGTTCTTC.

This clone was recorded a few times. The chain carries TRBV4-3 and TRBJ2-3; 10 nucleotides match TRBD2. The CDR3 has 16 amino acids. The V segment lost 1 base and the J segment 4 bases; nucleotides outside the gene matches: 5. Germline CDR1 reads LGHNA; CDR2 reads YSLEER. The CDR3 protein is CASSQGVAGGADTQYF. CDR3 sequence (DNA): TGCGCCAGCAGCCAAGGGGTAGCGGGGGGCGCAGATACGCAGTATTTT.

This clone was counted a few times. CDR3 sequence: CASSVDSLEAFF. CDR3 sequence (DNA): TGTGCCAGCAGCGTCGACAGCCTTGAAGCTTTCTTT. This chain links TRBV7-9 with TRBJ1-1, with D maybe TRBD1 (5 bases). There are 12 residues in the CDR3. The V gene lost 5 bases and the J gene lost 7 bases, with 11 bases spanning the gap. The V gene's germline CDR1 is SEHNR and CDR2 FQNEAQ (reference sequence). The full variable domain, in which reference TRBV7-9 and TRBJ1-1 provide the parts outside the CDR3, is DTGVSQNPRHKITKRGQNVTFRCDPISEHNRLYWYRQTLGQGPEFLTYFQNEAQLEKSRLLSDRFSAERPKGSFSTLEIQRTEQGDSAMYLCASSVDSLEAFFGQGTRLTVV.

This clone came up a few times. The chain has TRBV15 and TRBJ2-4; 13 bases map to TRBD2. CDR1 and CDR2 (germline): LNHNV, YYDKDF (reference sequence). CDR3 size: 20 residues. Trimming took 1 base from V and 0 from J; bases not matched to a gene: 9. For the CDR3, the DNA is TGTGCCACCAGCAGAGGAAGGACTAGCGGGAGTGTATTAGCCAAAAACATTCAGTACTTC. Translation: CATSRGRTSGSVLAKNIQYF.

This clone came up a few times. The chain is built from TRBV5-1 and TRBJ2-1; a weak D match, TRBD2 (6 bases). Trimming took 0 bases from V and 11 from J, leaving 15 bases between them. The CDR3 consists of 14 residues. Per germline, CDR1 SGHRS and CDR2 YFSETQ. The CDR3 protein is CASSLVPRDAQQFF. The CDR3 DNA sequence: TGCGCCAGCAGCTTGGTTCCGCGGGACGCTCAGCAGTTCTTC.

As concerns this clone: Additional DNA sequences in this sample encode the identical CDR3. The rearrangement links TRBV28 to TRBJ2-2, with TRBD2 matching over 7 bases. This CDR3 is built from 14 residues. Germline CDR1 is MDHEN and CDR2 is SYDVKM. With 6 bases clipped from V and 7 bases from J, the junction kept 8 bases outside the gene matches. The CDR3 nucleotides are TGTGCCAGCAGCCCGGGGGGTTCGGGCGGGGAGCTGTTTTTT. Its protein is CASSPGGSGGELFF.

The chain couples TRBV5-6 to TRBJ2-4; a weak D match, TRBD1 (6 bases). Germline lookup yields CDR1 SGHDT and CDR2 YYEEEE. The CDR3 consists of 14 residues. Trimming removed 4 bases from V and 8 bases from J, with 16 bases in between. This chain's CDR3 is CASSEDRRRHIQYF. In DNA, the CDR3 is TGTGCCAGCAGCGAAGACAGGAGGAGGCACATTCAGTACTTC.

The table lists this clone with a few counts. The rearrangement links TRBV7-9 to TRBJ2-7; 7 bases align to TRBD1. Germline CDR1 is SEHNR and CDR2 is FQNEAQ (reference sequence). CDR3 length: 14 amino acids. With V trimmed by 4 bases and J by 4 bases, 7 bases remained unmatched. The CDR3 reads CASSWTGTDYEQYF. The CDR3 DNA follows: TGTGCCAGCAGCTGGACCGGGACAGATTACGAGCAGTACTTC.

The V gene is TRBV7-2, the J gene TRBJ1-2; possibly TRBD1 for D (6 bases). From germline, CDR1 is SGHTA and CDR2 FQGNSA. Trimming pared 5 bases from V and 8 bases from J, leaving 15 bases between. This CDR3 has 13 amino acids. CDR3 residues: CASSRSPGEGYTF. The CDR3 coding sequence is TGTGCCAGCAGCCGTAGTCCAGGGGAGGGCTACACCTTC.

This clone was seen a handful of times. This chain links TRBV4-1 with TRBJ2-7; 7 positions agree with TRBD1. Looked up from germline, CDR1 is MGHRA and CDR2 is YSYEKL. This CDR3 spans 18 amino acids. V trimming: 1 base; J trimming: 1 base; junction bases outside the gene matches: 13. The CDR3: CASSQGMKGQLYSYEQYF. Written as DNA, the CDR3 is TGCGCCAGCAGCCAAGGAATGAAGGGACAGCTATATTCCTACGAGCAGTACTTC.

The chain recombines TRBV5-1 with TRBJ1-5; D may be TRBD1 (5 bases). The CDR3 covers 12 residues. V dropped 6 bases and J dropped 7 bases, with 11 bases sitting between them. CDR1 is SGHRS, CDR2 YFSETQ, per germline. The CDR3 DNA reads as TGCGCCAGCAAAGCAGGGAGGCAGCCCCAGCATTTT. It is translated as CASKAGRQPQHF.

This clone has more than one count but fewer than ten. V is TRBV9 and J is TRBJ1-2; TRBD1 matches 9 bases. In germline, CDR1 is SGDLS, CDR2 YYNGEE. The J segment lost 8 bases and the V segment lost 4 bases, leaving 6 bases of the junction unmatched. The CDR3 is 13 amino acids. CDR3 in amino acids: CASSIGTGPGYTF. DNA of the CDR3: TGTGCCAGCAGCATAGGGACAGGGCCCGGCTACACCTTC.

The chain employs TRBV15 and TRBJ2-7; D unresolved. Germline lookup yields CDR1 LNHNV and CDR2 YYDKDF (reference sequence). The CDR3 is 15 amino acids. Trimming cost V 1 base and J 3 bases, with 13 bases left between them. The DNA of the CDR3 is TGTGCCACCAGCAGAGGTCTAACGCCCGACTACGAGCAGTACTTC. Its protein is CATSRGLTPDYEQYF.

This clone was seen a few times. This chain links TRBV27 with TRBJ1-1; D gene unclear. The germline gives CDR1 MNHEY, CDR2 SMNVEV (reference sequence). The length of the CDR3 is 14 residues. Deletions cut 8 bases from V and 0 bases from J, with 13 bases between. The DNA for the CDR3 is TGTGCCAGCCGCCCGGGAAACATGAACACTGAAGCTTTCTTT. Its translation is CASRPGNMNTEAFF.

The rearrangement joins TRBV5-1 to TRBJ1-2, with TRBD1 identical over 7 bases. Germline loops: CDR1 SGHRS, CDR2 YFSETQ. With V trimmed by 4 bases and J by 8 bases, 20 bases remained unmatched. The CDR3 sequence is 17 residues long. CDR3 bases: TGCGCCAGCAGCCTCAACCCGGGACAGACTTCAGAACGGGGCTACACCTTC. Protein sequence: CASSLNPGQTSERGYTF.

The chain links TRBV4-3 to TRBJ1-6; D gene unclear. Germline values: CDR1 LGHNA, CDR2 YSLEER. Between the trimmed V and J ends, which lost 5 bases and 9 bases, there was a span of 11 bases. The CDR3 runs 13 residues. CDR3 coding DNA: TGCGCCAGCAGCTTACAAGCGGGTTCACCCCTCCACTTT. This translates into CASSLQAGSPLHF.

CDR3 coding DNA: TGTGCCAGCAGCATCGGGGTCTCTGGAAACACCATATATTTT. Protein sequence: CASSIGVSGNTIYF. The chain combines TRBV25-1 with TRBJ1-3; no clear D. The germline V gene encodes CDR1 MGHDK and CDR2 SYGVNS. Between the trimmed V and J ends, which lost 6 bases and 0 bases, there was a span of 9 bases. The CDR3 runs to 14 residues.

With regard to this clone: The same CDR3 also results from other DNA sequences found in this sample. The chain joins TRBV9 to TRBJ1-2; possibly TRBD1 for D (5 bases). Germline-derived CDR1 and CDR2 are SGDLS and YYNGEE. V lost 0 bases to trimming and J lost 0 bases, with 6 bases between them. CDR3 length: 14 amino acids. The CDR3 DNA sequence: TGTGCCAGCAGCGTAGGGGGCTCTAACTATGGCTACACCTTC. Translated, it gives CASSVGGSNYGYTF. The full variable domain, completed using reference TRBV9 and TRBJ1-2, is DSGVTQTPKHLITATGQRVTLRCSPRSGDLSVYWYQQSLDQGLQFLIQYYNGEERAKGNILERFSAQQFPDLHSELNLSSLELGDSALYFCASSVGGSNYGYTFGSGTRLTVV.

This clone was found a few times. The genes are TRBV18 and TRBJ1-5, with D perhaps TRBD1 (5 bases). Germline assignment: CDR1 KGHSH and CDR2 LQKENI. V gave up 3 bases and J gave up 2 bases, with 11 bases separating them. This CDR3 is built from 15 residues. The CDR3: CASSPGGGGNQPQHF. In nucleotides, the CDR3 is TGTGCCAGCTCACCGGGCGGGGGGGGCAATCAGCCCCAGCATTTT. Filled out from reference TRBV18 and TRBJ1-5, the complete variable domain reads NAGVMQNPRHLVRRRGQEARLRCSPMKGHSHVYWYRQLPEEGLKFMVYLQKENIIDESGMPKERFSAEFPKEGPSILRIQQVVRGDSAAYFCASSPGGGGNQPQHFGDGTRLSIL.

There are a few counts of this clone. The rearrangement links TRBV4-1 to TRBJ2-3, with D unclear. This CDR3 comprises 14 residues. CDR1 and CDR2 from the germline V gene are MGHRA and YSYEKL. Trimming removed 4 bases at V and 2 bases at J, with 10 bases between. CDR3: CASSLGQYTDTQYF. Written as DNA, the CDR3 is TGCGCCAGCAGCCTTGGGCAGTACACAGATACGCAGTATTTT.

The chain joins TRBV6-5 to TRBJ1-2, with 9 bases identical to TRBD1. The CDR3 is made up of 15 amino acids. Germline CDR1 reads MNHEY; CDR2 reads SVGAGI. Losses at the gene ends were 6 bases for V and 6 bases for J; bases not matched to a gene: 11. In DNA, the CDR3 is TGTGCCAGCAGCCGGAACCTCGACAGGGGGGATGGCTACACCTTC. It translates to CASSRNLDRGDGYTF.

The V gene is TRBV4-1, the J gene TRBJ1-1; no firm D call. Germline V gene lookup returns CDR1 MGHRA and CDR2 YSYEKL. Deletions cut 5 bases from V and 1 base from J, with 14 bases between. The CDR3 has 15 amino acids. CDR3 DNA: TGCGCCAGCAGCTCTACGGGTCTTGCGAACACTGAAGCTTTCTTT. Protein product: CASSSTGLANTEAFF.

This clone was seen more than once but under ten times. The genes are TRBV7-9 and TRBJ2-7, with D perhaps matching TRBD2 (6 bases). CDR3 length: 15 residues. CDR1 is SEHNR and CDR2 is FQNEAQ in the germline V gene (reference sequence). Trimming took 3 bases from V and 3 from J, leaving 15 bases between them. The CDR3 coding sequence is TGTGCCAGCAGCTTGTCAGTTCAGGGAGGCTACGAGCAGTACTTC. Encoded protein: CASSLSVQGGYEQYF. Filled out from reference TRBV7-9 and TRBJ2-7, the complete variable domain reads DTGVSQNPRHKITKRGQNVTFRCDPISEHNRLYWYRQTLGQGPEFLTYFQNEAQLEKSRLLSDRFSAERPKGSFSTLEIQRTEQGDSAMYLCASSLSVQGGYEQYFGPGTRLTVT.

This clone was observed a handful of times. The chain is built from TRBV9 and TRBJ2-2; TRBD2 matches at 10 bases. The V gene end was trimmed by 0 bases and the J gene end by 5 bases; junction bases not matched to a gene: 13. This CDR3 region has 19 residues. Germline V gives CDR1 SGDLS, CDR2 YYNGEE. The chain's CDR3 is CASSVVAGGSGGWTGELFF. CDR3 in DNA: TGTGCCAGCAGCGTAGTAGCGGGGGGATCAGGGGGATGGACCGGGGAGCTGTTTTTT.

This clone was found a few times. CDR3 nucleotide sequence: TGCAGCGTGGCTACACTCAGGGTCGGGAACACTGAAGCTTTCTTT. It yields the protein CSVATLRVGNTEAFF. The chain joins TRBV29-1 to TRBJ1-1; a possible D gene is TRBD1 (5 bases). The CDR3 runs 15 residues. The V gene lost 6 bases and the J gene lost 1 base, with 18 bases spanning the gap. Germline CDR1 and CDR2: SQVTM and ANQGSEA.

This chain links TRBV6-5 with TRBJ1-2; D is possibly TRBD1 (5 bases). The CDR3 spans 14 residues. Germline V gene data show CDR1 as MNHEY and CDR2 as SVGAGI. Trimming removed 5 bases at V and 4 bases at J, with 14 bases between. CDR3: CASSDSLALYGYTF. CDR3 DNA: TGTGCCAGCAGTGACAGCCTGGCCCTCTATGGCTACACCTTC.

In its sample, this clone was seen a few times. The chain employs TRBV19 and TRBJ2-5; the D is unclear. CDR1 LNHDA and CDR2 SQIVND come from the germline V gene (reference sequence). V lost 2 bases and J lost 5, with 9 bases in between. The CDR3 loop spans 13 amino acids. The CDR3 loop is CASSIQSQETQYF. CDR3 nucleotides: TGTGCCAGTAGTATACAATCCCAGGAGACCCAGTACTTC.

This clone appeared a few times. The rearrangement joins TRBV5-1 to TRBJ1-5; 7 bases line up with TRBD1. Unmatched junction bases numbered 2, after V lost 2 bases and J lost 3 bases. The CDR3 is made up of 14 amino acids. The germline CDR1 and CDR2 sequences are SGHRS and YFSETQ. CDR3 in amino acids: CASSLTGDNQPQHF. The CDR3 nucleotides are TGCGCCAGCAGCTTAACAGGGGACAATCAGCCCCAGCATTTT.

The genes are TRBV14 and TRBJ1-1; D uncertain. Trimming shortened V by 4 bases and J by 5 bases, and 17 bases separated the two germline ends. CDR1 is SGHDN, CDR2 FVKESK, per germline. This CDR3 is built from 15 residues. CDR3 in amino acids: CASSPLGEIETEAFF. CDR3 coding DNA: TGTGCCAGCAGCCCCCTCGGGGAAATTGAAACTGAAGCTTTCTTT.

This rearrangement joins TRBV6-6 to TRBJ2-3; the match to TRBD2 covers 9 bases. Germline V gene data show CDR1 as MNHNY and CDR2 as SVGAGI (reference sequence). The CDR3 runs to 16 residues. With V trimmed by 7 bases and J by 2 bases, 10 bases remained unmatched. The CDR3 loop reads CASTTIGGGATDTQYF. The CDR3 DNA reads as TGTGCCAGCACCACGATCGGCGGGGGGGCCACAGATACGCAGTATTTT.

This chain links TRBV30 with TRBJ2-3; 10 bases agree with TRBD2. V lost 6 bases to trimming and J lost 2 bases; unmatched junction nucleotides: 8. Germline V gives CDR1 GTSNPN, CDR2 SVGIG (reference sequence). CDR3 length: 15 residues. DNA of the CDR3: TGTGCCTGCGCTCGGACTAGCGGATACACAGATACGCAGTATTTT. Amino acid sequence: CACARTSGYTDTQYF. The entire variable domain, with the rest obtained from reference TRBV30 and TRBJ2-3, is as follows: SQTIHQWPATLVQPVGSPLSLECTVEGTSNPNLYWYRQAAGRGLQLLFYSVGIGQISSEVPQNLSASRPQDRQFILSSKKLLLSDSGFYLCACARTSGYTDTQYFGPGTRLTVL.